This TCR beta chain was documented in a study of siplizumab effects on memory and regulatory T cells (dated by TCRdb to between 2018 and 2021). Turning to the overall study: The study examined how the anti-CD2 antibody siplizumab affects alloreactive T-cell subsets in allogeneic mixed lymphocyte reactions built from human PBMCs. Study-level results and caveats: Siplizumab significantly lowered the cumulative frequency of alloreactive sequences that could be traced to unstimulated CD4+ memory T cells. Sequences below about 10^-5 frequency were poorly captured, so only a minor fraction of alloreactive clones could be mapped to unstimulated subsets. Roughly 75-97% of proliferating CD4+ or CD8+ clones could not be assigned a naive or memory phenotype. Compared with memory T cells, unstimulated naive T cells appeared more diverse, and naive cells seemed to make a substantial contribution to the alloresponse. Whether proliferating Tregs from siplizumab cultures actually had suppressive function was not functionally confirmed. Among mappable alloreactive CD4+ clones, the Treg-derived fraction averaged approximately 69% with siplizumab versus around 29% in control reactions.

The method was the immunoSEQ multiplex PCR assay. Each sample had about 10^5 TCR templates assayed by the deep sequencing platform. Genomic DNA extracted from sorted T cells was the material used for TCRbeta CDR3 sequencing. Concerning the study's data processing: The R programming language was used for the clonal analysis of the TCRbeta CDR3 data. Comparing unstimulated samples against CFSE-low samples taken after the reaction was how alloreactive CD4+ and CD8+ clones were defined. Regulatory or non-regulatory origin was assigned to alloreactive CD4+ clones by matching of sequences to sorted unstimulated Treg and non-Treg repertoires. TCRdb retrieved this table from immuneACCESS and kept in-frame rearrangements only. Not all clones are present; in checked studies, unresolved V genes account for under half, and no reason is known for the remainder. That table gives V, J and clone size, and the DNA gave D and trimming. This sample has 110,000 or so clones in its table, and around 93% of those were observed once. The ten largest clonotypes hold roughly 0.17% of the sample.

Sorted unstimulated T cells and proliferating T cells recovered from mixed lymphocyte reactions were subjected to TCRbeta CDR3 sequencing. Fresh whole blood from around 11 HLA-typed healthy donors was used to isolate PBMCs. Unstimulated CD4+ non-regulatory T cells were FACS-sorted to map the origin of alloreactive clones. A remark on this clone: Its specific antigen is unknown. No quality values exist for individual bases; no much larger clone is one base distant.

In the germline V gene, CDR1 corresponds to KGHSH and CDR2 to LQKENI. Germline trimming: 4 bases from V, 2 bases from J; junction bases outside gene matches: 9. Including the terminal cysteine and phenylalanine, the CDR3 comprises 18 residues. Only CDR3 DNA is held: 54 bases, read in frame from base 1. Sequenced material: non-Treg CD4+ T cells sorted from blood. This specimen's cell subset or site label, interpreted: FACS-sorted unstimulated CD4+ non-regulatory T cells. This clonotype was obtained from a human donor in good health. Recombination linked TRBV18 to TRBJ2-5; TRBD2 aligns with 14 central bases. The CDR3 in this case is CASSLGTSGGPRQETQYF. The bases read TGTGCCAGCTCACTAGGGACTAGCGGGGGCCCCCGACAAGAGACCCAGTACTTC. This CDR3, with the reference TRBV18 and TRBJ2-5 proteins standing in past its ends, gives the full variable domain NAGVMQNPRHLVRRRGQEARLRCSPMKGHSHVYWYRQLPEEGLKFMVYLQKENIIDESGMPKERFSAEFPKEGPSILRIQQVVRGDSAAYFCASSLGTSGGPRQETQYFGPGTRLLVL.